Below, one TCR beta chain is given with its context. Time point in this sample: after trial treatment. The treatment here: LDRT plus nivolumab, ipilimumab, low-dose cyclophosphamide and aspirin (RACIN trial). Advanced solid tumors lacking tumor-infiltrating lymphocytes characterized eligible patients. The data belong to a study of low-dose radiotherapy and immunotherapy resistance in tumors. Study-level background: The schedule for Cohort 2 used 1 Gy per fraction every two weeks, which added up to 13 Gy over 26 weeks. Cyclophosphamide was given intravenously at 200 mg/m2 every two weeks, and each dose came one day before radiation and immunotherapy. Daily intake of oral aspirin 300 mg by patients lasted four cycles and began on cycle 1 day 1.

V dropped 10 bases and J dropped 0 bases, with 19 bases sitting between them. The CDR3 totals 15 residues. Germline V gene data show CDR1 as LNHDA and CDR2 as SQIVND (reference sequence). Both a constant-region primer and a V-primer adapter served to amplify TCRs across roughly 20 PCR cycles. In TCRdb, the reads were re-called with MiXCR into one record per CDR3 protein. This table holds approximately 52,000 distinct CDR3 sequences, approximately 33% found once. The chain links TRBV19 to TRBJ2-7; D remains ambiguous. The sequence came from a male donor with rectosigmoid adenocarcinoma. This specimen was PBMCs, taken after low-dose radiotherapy plus immunotherapy. The CDR3 protein is CATSSRAGTSYEQYF. CDR3 nucleotides: TGTGCCACCAGTAGTAGGGCAGGAACCTCCTACGAGCAGTACTTC.